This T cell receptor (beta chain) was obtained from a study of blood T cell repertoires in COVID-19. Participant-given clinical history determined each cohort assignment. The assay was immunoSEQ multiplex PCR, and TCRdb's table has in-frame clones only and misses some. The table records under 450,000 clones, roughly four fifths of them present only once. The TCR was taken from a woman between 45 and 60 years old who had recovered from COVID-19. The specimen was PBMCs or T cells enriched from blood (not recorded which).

This CDR3 is CATSRAWQGQASNQPQHF. Written as DNA, the CDR3 is TGTGCCACCAGCAGAGCCTGGCAAGGACAGGCCAGCAATCAGCCCCAGCATTTT. The chain couples TRBV15 to TRBJ1-5; TRBD1 matches 7 bases. The germline CDR1 and CDR2 sequences are LNHNV and YYDKDF (reference sequence). The CDR3 consists of 18 residues. Trimming took 1 base from V and 1 from J; bases not matched to a gene: 10.